Listed below are T cell receptor beta chains from one sample, sequenced in a study of Tregs in tolerant kidney transplant recipients. Profiling relied on immunoSEQ multiplex PCR, and the TCRdb table lists in-frame clones only, not all of them. The sample holds some 11,000 clones, approximately 90% seen once. The antigens of these receptors remain unknown. Material: Tregs from blood cultured with allogeneic cells, obtained before the transplant. The origin of the receptors is a human patient who received a combined kidney and bone marrow transplant. Both conserved end residues are trimmed from each CDR3.

v_gene	j_gene	len	CDR3aa
TRBV7-3	TRBJ2-1	11	ASSYSTFNEQF
TRBV28	TRBJ1-3	12	ASNLGGAGNTIY
TRBV5-5	TRBJ2-1	14	ASSFIGQGFYNEQF
TRBV5-4	TRBJ1-1	12	ASSDKIGNTEAF
TRBV4-2	TRBJ2-5	15	ASSQESTSGDQETQY
TRBV20-1	TRBJ2-3	9	SMGSTDTQY
TRBV15	TRBJ2-2	14	ATSRDTGYYTGELF
TRBV6-1	TRBJ2-3	9	ASGRTDTQY
TRBV28	TRBJ1-2	13	AASAVSTSNYGYT
TRBV4-3	TRBJ1-2	14	ASSQSPRQGKFGYT
TRBV19	TRBJ1-1	12	ASRKWGGDTEAF
TRBV19	TRBJ1-5	13	ASSMTGLDNQPQH
TRBV7-9	TRBJ1-2	13	ASSFPLTGGFGYT
TRBV2	TRBJ2-7	12	ASSETSVPYEQY
TRBV5-8	TRBJ2-1	14	ASRKAGGYEVYEQF
TRBV9	TRBJ2-1	13	ASSVSSAGYNEQF
TRBV6-5	TRBJ2-5	14	ASSFTPQGYQETQY
TRBV29-1	TRBJ2-7	11	SVGGTEAYEQY
TRBV6-1	TRBJ1-5	12	ASSSAWGNQPQH
TRBV30	TRBJ1-1	12	AWGKGQGTFRAF
TRBV7-2	TRBJ2-2	11	ASSATRVGELF
TRBV5-5	TRBJ1-3	13	ASSLVGYPGNTIY
TRBV7-9	TRBJ1-1	13	ASSSTLRGLTEAF
TRBV7-2	TRBJ2-3	13	ASASGRLRTDTQY
TRBV25-1	TRBJ2-7	10	ASRGSPYEQY
TRBV2	TRBJ2-7	9	ALGLGYEQY
TRBV5-1	TRBJ2-7	13	ASSSTGSYSYEQY
TRBV5-1	TRBJ2-2	11	ASSLGVGGELF
TRBV5-8	TRBJ1-2	13	ASSLVAVDIYGYT
TRBV4-3	TRBJ1-1	11	ASSPLGVTEAF
TRBV5-4	TRBJ2-2	10	ASSLYTGELF
TRBV7-3	TRBJ2-1	17	ASSLTWTSPPRRTPEQF
TRBV28	TRBJ1-1	15	ASTQGLSSTIRTEAF
TRBV7-6	TRBJ1-2	16	ASSPYPNRPGGSYGYT
TRBV12-5	TRBJ2-7	10	ASGPGTSGKY
TRBV7-9	TRBJ2-3	11	ASSVIYADTQY
TRBV28	TRBJ2-3	15	ASSPPSGQGASYTQY